A selection of T cell receptor beta chains follows, all from one sample in a study of esophageal squamous cell carcinoma tumors. TCRdb re-called the 5' RACE reads with MiXCR, one entry per CDR3 protein. The sample contains a few thousand distinct CDR3 sequences, 22% of which appear only once. What was sequenced was tumor tissue. Receptors were obtained from a man aged 50 to 80 with esophageal squamous cell carcinoma. Both conserved end residues are trimmed from each CDR3.

J gene,V gene,CDR3 protein
TRBJ2-1,TRBV11-3,ASSLSGSYNEQF
TRBJ1-5,TRBV24-1,ATQSDPRRGGNQPQH
TRBJ2-3,TRBV5-8,ASSFRQLGTDTQY
TRBJ2-2,TRBV7-7,ASSPDRAIGGELF
TRBJ1-6,TRBV7-2,ASSLERVGYIGYSPLH
TRBJ1-5,TRBV18,ASSGTGGGQPQH
TRBJ2-7,TRBV18,ASSPPAPLHEQY
TRBJ2-1,TRBV7-2,ASSLRPRGSYNEQF
TRBJ1-4,TRBV7-8,ASSLGGTGGSEKLF
TRBJ2-1,TRBV11-1,ASSLKAGGFSEQF
TRBJ1-3,TRBV5-5,ASRIQGADTIY
TRBJ2-3,TRBV12-3/TRBV12-4,ASSSDLASGKY
TRBJ2-7,TRBV20-1,SAEPLTYEQY